This is a list of T cell receptor beta chains from one sample in a study of blood T cell repertoires in COVID-19. The repertoire was sequenced with immunoSEQ multiplex PCR; TCRdb's copy has only in-frame clones and lacks some. The sample has roughly 230,000 clones, approximately 89% seen once; the top ten hold roughly 4%. Sequenced sample: PBMCs or T cells enriched from blood (not recorded which). The receptors were gathered from a woman aged 30 to 39 with acute COVID-19. CDR3s include the opening cysteine and the closing phenylalanine or tryptophan. The D gene is left open where the match is weak. The size entry is marked missing in some rows and otherwise reads once, few, many or a size class.

v_call: TRBV7-2; j_call: TRBJ1-3; d_call: .; clone_size: once; cdr3_nt: TGTGCCAGCAGCTCTCAGGGTAGCGGAAACACCATATATTTT; cdr3_aa: CASSSQGSGNTIYF
v_call: TRBV28; j_call: TRBJ2-1; d_call: .; clone_size: .; cdr3_nt: TGTGCCAGCAGTTGGACAGCATACAATGAGCAGTTCTTC; cdr3_aa: CASSWTAYNEQFF
v_call: TRBV28; j_call: TRBJ1-2; d_call: TRBD1; clone_size: once; cdr3_nt: TGTGCCAGCAGTTTTCGACAGGGCCTTAGGGGCTACACCTTC; cdr3_aa: CASSFRQGLRGYTF
v_call: TRBV6-1; j_call: TRBJ1-1; d_call: TRBD1; clone_size: few; cdr3_nt: TGTGCCAGCAGTGAATTCAGGGGGCGCATGAACACTGAAGCTTTCTTT; cdr3_aa: CASSEFRGRMNTEAFF
v_call: TRBV5-1; j_call: TRBJ1-1; d_call: .; clone_size: .; cdr3_nt: TGCGCCAGCAGCTTGTTAGAGGGAATGAACACTGAAGCTTTCTTT; cdr3_aa: CASSLLEGMNTEAFF
v_call: TRBV11-2; j_call: TRBJ2-3; d_call: TRBD2; clone_size: .; cdr3_nt: TGTGCCAGCAGCTTAGGAACTCTAGCGGGGGTGTCTACGCAGTATTTT; cdr3_aa: CASSLGTLAGVSTQYF
v_call: TRBV4-1; j_call: TRBJ2-2; d_call: .; clone_size: .; cdr3_nt: TGCGCCAGCAGCCATAATAGCGTTGGGGCCGGGGAGCTGTTTTTT; cdr3_aa: CASSHNSVGAGELFF
v_call: TRBV18; j_call: TRBJ1-6; d_call: TRBD1; clone_size: .; cdr3_nt: TGTGCCAGCTCACCGGGCATACTCAGGGGGTCTAATTCACCCCTCCACTTT; cdr3_aa: CASSPGILRGSNSPLHF
v_call: TRBV7-6; j_call: TRBJ2-2; d_call: TRBD2; clone_size: .; cdr3_nt: TGTGCCAGCAGCTCCAGAGATAGCGGGGGGAAGAACACCGGGGAGCTGTTTTTT; cdr3_aa: CASSSRDSGGKNTGELFF
v_call: TRBV19; j_call: TRBJ2-2; d_call: .; clone_size: .; cdr3_nt: TGTGCCAGTAGTATTAAAGACAACCCGGGGGAGCTGTTTTTT; cdr3_aa: CASSIKDNPGELFF
v_call: TRBV5-6; j_call: TRBJ1-2; d_call: TRBD1; clone_size: .; cdr3_nt: TGTGCCAGCAGCACAGTCAGGGGGGATGGCTACACCTTC; cdr3_aa: CASSTVRGDGYTF
v_call: TRBV27; j_call: TRBJ1-2; d_call: TRBD1; clone_size: .; cdr3_nt: TGTGCCAGCAGTCAGGGGGGATTGGGGTATGGCTACACCTTC; cdr3_aa: CASSQGGLGYGYTF
v_call: TRBV28; j_call: TRBJ2-3; d_call: TRBD1; clone_size: .; cdr3_nt: TGTGCCAGCAGTTTACAGGACAGGGCTGTGGGACACACAGATACGCAGTATTTT; cdr3_aa: CASSLQDRAVGHTDTQYF
v_call: TRBV5-1; j_call: TRBJ1-3; d_call: TRBD1; clone_size: many; cdr3_nt: TGCGCCAGCAGCTCGGAGCCGGGACAGGGAAACACCATATATTTT; cdr3_aa: CASSSEPGQGNTIYF
v_call: TRBV18; j_call: TRBJ1-2; d_call: .; clone_size: .; cdr3_nt: TGTGCCAGCGACGGGGGGGGTATCTATGGCTACACCTTC; cdr3_aa: CASDGGGIYGYTF
v_call: TRBV10-2; j_call: TRBJ1-1; d_call: TRBD1; clone_size: once; cdr3_nt: TGCGCCACCCACAGGGGGGCGAACACTGAAGCTTTCTTT; cdr3_aa: CATHRGANTEAFF
v_call: TRBV30; j_call: TRBJ1-1; d_call: .; clone_size: .; cdr3_nt: TGTGCCTGGAGTGTACTAAGGGGCGCGGTGAACACTGAAGCTTTCTTT; cdr3_aa: CAWSVLRGAVNTEAFF